The clone carrying this T cell receptor beta chain was found a few times. Its antigen is undetermined. V lost 4 bases and J 2 bases, leaving 12 bases between the germline ends. CDR3 length: 14 residues. Germline V gene sequence: CDR1 SGHDT, CDR2 YYEEEE. The record originates from a study of T-cell memory formation after mild COVID-19. The study, taken as a whole, reports: The CD4+ clones that contracted clustered mainly within CM and EM, and the CD8+ clones concentrated in EMRA.

MiXCR was run by TCRdb on the 5' RACE reads, yielding one entry per CDR3 protein. This sample has 400,000 to 500,000 distinct CDR3 sequences, with 20% found just once. The receptor was derived from an adult woman who had mild COVID-19 (a few samples of this study predate the infection). Cell type and time point are not known. The chain joins TRBV5-6 to TRBJ1-1, with D maybe TRBD1 (5 bases). The sequenced sample consisted of PBMCs or a T cell subset sorted from them (not recorded which). The CDR3 loop is CASSTRGYNTEAFF. The CDR3 coding sequence is TGTGCCAGCAGCACCCGGGGCTACAACACTGAAGCTTTCTTT.